The entry below describes one T cell receptor beta chain. Its antigen is still unknown. V gave up 1 base and J gave up 3 bases; unmatched junction bases: 12. The CDR3 contains 17 residues. Germline V gene lookup returns CDR1 GTSNPN and CDR2 SVGIG (reference sequence). The source of the sample is a study of cytotoxic CD8 clonotypes in ibrutinib-treated CLL. General study results and limits: Researchers report that baseline clonality outpaced age-matched healthy donors and tracked circulating CD8+ T-cell counts. Sustained-remission and progressing patients diverged in sampling times.

Sequenced by immunoSEQ multiplex PCR; TCRdb stores in-frame clones only, minus some. The table records tens of thousands of clones, 80% of them present only once. The receptor's source is a human donor with chronic lymphocytic leukemia. The chain has TRBV30 and TRBJ1-2; 9 bases are shared with TRBD1. Specimen: PBMCs, collected at disease progression, from a patient treated with ibrutinib. CDR3: CAWSAGTGFWVYYGYTF. Written as DNA, the CDR3 is TGTGCCTGGAGTGCCGGGACAGGGTTTTGGGTCTACTATGGCTACACCTTC.